This TCR beta chain appears in the sequencing data of a study of blood T cell repertoires in COVID-19. About the research overall: Donors in the United States, Italy and Spain gave samples during acute or convalescent COVID-19.

The repertoire was sequenced with immunoSEQ multiplex PCR; TCRdb's copy has only in-frame clones and lacks some. The data hold fewer than 300,000 clones, with about 87% observed a single time. This CDR3 spans 18 amino acids. CDR1 and CDR2 from the germline V gene are MDHEN and SYDVKM. Trimming cost V 9 bases and J 3 bases; bases outside gene matches: 14. The origin of this receptor is a woman aged 40 to 55 with acute COVID-19. This chain links TRBV28 with TRBJ1-4; 12 bases align to TRBD1. The sequenced material came from PBMCs or T cells enriched from blood (not recorded which). The CDR3 is CASHKSRDRGRSNEKLFF. DNA of the CDR3: TGTGCCAGTCATAAGAGCAGGGACAGGGGGCGATCTAATGAAAAACTGTTTTTT.